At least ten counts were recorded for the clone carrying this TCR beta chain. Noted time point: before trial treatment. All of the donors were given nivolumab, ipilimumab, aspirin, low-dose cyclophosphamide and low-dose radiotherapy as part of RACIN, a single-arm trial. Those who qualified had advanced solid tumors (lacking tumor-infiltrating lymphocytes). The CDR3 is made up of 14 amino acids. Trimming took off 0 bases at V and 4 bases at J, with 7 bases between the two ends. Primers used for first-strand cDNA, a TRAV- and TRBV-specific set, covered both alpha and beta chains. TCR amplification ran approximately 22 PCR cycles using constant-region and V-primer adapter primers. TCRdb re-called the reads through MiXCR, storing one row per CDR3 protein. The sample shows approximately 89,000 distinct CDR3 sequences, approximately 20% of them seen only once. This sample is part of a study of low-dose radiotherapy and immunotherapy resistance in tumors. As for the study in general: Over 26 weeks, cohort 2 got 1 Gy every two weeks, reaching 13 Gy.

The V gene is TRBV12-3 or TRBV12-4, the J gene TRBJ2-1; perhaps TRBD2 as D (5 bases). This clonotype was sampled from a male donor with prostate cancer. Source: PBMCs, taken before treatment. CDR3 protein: CASSLAGEYNEQFF. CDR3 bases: TGTGCCAGCAGTTTAGCGGGAGAGTACAATGAGCAGTTCTTC.